These 27 T cell receptor beta chains share one sample of origin, sequenced in a study of cytomegalovirus exposure and HLA in healthy donors (dated by TCRdb to the late 2010s). Library prep was done by the immunoSEQ multiplex PCR assay. A mixture of 60 forward primers for TCR Vbeta segments and 13 reverse primers for TCR Jbeta segments was used in the multiplex PCR. The immuneACCESS repertoire file appears here via TCRdb, limited to in-frame rearrangements. These files lack a portion of the clones; in checked studies, under half of the deficit traces to unresolved V genes, and the cause of the others is not known. This sample has some 180,000 clones in its table, and approximately 80% of those were observed once. The ten largest clones represent roughly 3% of the sample. Sequenced material: PBMCs. These receptors were obtained from a woman aged 25-40 years in good health and CMV-seronegative.

This clone came up a few times. The V call is TRBV18, the J call TRBJ1-2, with a weak D call TRBD1 (5 bases). CDR1 and CDR2 from the germline V gene are KGHSH and LQKENI. Trimming pared 3 bases from V and 2 bases from J, leaving 7 bases between. The CDR3 sequence is 13 residues long. The CDR3 region is CASSPGGNYGYTF. The CDR3 region has the DNA TGTGCCAGCTCACCTGGGGGGAACTATGGCTACACCTTC.

The chain links TRBV2 to TRBJ1-2; 8 nucleotides match TRBD1. The CDR3 spans 14 residues. V was clipped by 6 bases and J by 6 bases; unmatched bases: 9. Looked up from germline, CDR1 is SNHLY and CDR2 is FYNNEI. CDR3 loop: CASSDRGNYNGYTF. In nucleotides, the CDR3 is TGTGCCAGCAGCGACAGGGGAAATTACAATGGCTACACCTTC.

The chain uses TRBV6-1 and TRBJ1-5, with TRBD1 matching over 8 bases. Germline CDR1 and CDR2: MNHNS and SASEGT. V shed 6 bases and J 7 bases; nucleotides not matched to a gene: 5. The CDR3 covers 13 residues. In DNA form, the CDR3 reads TGTGCCAGCAGGGGGACAGGCGACCAGCCCCAGCATTTT. Its translation is CASRGTGDQPQHF.

V and J are TRBV5-4 and TRBJ2-2, with TRBD2 as a possible D gene (5 bases). CDR1 is SGHNT and CDR2 is YYREEE in the germline V gene (reference sequence). V shed 0 bases and J shed 0 bases, with 12 bases lying between them. CDR3 length: 17 amino acids. The CDR3 protein is CASSLAGRGPNTGELFF. Here the CDR3 DNA reads TGTGCCAGCAGCTTGGCGGGGAGAGGCCCGAACACCGGGGAGCTGTTTTTT.

Written as DNA, the CDR3 is TGTGCCAGCAGTGACGGGTATTGGTACGAATACTATGGCTACACCTTC. This sequence encodes CASSDGYWYEYYGYTF. The chain uses TRBV6-1 and TRBJ1-2; D not resolved. Germline values: CDR1 MNHNS, CDR2 SASEGT. The V end was cut by 3 bases, the J end by 3 bases, with 17 bases between. The CDR3 sequence is 16 residues long.

This chain joins TRBV27 and TRBJ1-1, with 10 bases that match TRBD1. From germline, CDR1 is MNHEY and CDR2 SMNVEV (reference sequence). Trimming took 5 bases from V and 7 from J; bases not matched to a gene: 10. The CDR3 has 15 amino acids. This CDR3 is CASSQTTGGGREAFF. CDR3 in DNA: TGTGCCAGCAGTCAAACGACAGGGGGCGGTCGTGAAGCTTTCTTT.

This clone was detected only a few times. The V gene is TRBV27, the J gene TRBJ1-4; D is ambiguous. The CDR3 contains 14 residues. Germline CDR1 reads MNHEY; CDR2 reads SMNVEV (reference sequence). V was trimmed by 6 bases and J by 0 bases, leaving 8 bases between them. Here the CDR3 reads CASRTGPTNEKLFF. Written as DNA, the CDR3 is TGTGCCAGCAGGACGGGTCCAACTAATGAAAAACTGTTTTTT.

V usage is TRBV6-6 and J usage is TRBJ2-1; D may be TRBD2 (5 bases). V lost 7 bases, J lost 4 bases, and 17 bases lay in between. This CDR3 is 15 amino acids long. The V gene's germline CDR1 is MNHNY and CDR2 SVGAGI (reference sequence). The CDR3 spells CASTPILGEYNEQFF. CDR3 sequence (DNA): TGTGCCAGCACCCCGATCTTGGGAGAGTACAATGAGCAGTTCTTC.

The chain combines TRBV13 with TRBJ2-7; 10 bases fit TRBD2. The CDR3 totals 16 residues. Germline CDR1 is PRHDT and CDR2 is FYEKMQ (reference sequence). V lost 0 bases to trimming and J lost 5 bases; unmatched junction nucleotides: 7. The DNA for the CDR3 is TGTGCCAGCAGCTTAGGCTTGGCTAGCGGGAGCGACGAGCAGTACTTC. This gives the protein CASSLGLASGSDEQYF.

V gene TRBV6-6 combines with J gene TRBJ2-7, with 8 bases aligning to TRBD1. V trimming: 6 bases; J trimming: 10 bases; junction bases outside the gene matches: 8. The CDR3 has 12 amino acids. Germline-derived CDR1 and CDR2 are MNHNY and SVGAGI (reference sequence). CDR3: CASRDDRGHQYF. As DNA, the CDR3 is TGTGCCAGCAGGGACGACAGGGGCCATCAGTACTTC.

This sequence joins TRBV9 and TRBJ2-3, with a weak D call TRBD2 (6 bases). The germline V gene encodes CDR1 SGDLS and CDR2 YYNGEE. The ends were cut back, 0 bases at V and 2 bases at J, with 10 bases in the middle. The CDR3 runs to 15 residues. The CDR3 loop is CASSVGGVNTDTQYF. The CDR3 coding sequence is TGTGCCAGCAGCGTAGGGGGGGTTAACACAGATACGCAGTATTTT.

The chain is built from TRBV7-9 and TRBJ2-1; 14 bases are a match to TRBD2. Germline V gene data show CDR1 as SEHNR and CDR2 as FQNEAQ (reference sequence). The CDR3 extends over 18 amino acids. V lost 2 bases, J lost 11 bases, and 14 bases stayed unmatched. DNA of the CDR3: TGTGCCAGCAGCTTATCCGGGACTAGCGGGGGCGCAATAAAGCAGCAGTTCTTC. Encoded protein: CASSLSGTSGGAIKQQFF.

V gene TRBV4-2 combines with J gene TRBJ2-5; TRBD2 aligns across 8 bases. Unmatched junction bases numbered 20, after V lost 3 bases and J lost 5 bases. This CDR3 is 19 amino acids long. Germline-derived CDR1 and CDR2 are LGHNA and YNFKEQ. Here the CDR3 DNA reads TGTGCCAGCAGCCACCCCGAAGATGGGGTCAGCGGGAGCGGGGAGACCCAGTACTTC. Translating gives CASSHPEDGVSGSGETQYF.

V is TRBV5-8 and J is TRBJ1-5; D may be TRBD1 (6 bases). The germline gives CDR1 SGHTS, CDR2 YDEGEE. This CDR3 spans 17 amino acids. The V and J ends lost 6 bases and 1 base respectively, with 20 bases between them. The CDR3 bases are TGTGCCAGCACCCGGAGGGGGGGCACACAGAGCAATCAGCCCCAGCATTTT. Translating gives CASTRRGGTQSNQPQHF.

This chain joins TRBV28 and TRBJ2-3; 8 bases are a match to TRBD1. Germline lookup yields CDR1 MDHEN and CDR2 SYDVKM. J lost 1 base, V lost 5 bases, and 5 bases had no gene match. The CDR3 runs to 15 residues. The CDR3 DNA is TGTGCCAGCAGTGAGCAGGGGGCGGGCACAGATACGCAGTATTTT. It codes for CASSEQGAGTDTQYF. The complete variable domain, with remaining parts taken from reference TRBV28 and TRBJ2-3, reads DVKVTQSSRYLVKRTGEKVFLECVQDMDHENMFWYRQDPGLGLRLIYFSYDVKMKEKGDIPEGYSVSREKKERFSLILESASTNQTSMYLCASSEQGAGTDTQYFGPGTRLTVL.

The rearrangement joins TRBV18 to TRBJ2-1; D is ambiguous. The CDR3 covers 13 residues. Between the trimmed V and J ends, which lost 1 base and 6 bases, there was a span of 7 bases. CDR1 KGHSH and CDR2 LQKENI come from the germline V gene. The CDR3 region is CASSPLSRNEQFF. The CDR3 DNA is TGTGCCAGCTCACCACTCTCCCGCAATGAGCAGTTCTTC.

This chain joins TRBV9 and TRBJ2-1; D uncertain. Germline V gene lookup returns CDR1 SGDLS and CDR2 YYNGEE. Trimming cost V 1 base and J 6 bases, with 5 bases left between them. This CDR3 comprises 12 residues. CDR3 coding DNA: TGTGCCAGCAGCGTAAATCTCAATGAGCAGTTCTTC. Residues: CASSVNLNEQFF.

This clone was observed a handful of times. The V call is TRBV2, the J call TRBJ2-2; 9 positions agree with TRBD2. CDR1 and CDR2 (germline): SNHLY, FYNNEI. V shed 6 bases and J 3 bases; nucleotides not matched to a gene: 5. This CDR3 region has 15 residues. The CDR3 loop reads CASSGGRAYTGELFF. CDR3 bases: TGTGCCAGCAGCGGCGGGAGGGCGTACACCGGGGAGCTGTTTTTT.

The chain carries TRBV21-1 and TRBJ2-7; the table's D gene call, TRBD2, was not cross checked with the DNA. TRBV21-1 corresponds to a pseudogene. This CDR3 has 15 residues. CDR3 sequence reads: CASSLRGRECYEQYF. The CDR3 coding sequence is TGTGCCAGCAGCTTAAGGGGGAGGGAGTGCTACGAGCAGTACTTC.

V usage is TRBV7-9 and J usage is TRBJ1-6; no definite D call. This CDR3 spans 16 amino acids. In germline, CDR1 is SEHNR, CDR2 FQNEAQ (reference sequence). The V end lost 0 bases, the J end lost 6 bases, and 12 bases lay between the germline ends. The CDR3 nucleotides read TGTGCCAGCAGCTTAGCGAGAGGGCGAACTAATTCACCCCTCCACTTT. Translated, it gives CASSLARGRTNSPLHF.

This chain links TRBV7-2 with TRBJ2-5, with D perhaps TRBD2 (6 bases). Germline loops: CDR1 SGHTA, CDR2 FQGNSA. V lost 2 bases and J lost 5, with 12 bases in between. The CDR3 contains 14 residues. The CDR3 DNA reads TGTGCCAGCAGCTTAAACGGGGGAGCGGAGACCCAGTACTTC. Translating gives CASSLNGGAETQYF.

The chain has TRBV5-1 and TRBJ1-1, with 8 bases matching TRBD1. V dropped 2 bases and J dropped 2; count of bases not matched to a gene: 2. The CDR3 length is 14 residues. Looked up from germline, CDR1 is SGHRS and CDR2 is YFSETQ. The DNA of the CDR3 is TGCGCCAGCAGCTTTCAGGGGGCTAACACTGAAGCTTTCTTT. Translation gives CASSFQGANTEAFF.

The chain combines TRBV28 with TRBJ1-5, with D perhaps matching TRBD1 (6 bases). The ends were cut back, 10 bases at V and 2 bases at J, with 15 bases in the middle. This CDR3 spans 14 amino acids. The germline CDR1 and CDR2 sequences are MDHEN and SYDVKM. This CDR3 is CAILQGLGNQPQHF. CDR3 nucleotides: TGTGCCATATTACAGGGTCTCGGCAATCAGCCCCAGCATTTT.

The CDR3 DNA is TGTGCCAGCAGGACAGGAGAAGTTGCAACTAATGAAAAACTGTTTTTT. The encoded protein is CASRTGEVATNEKLFF. The rearrangement joins TRBV27 to TRBJ1-4; D is perhaps TRBD1 (6 bases). The germline gives CDR1 MNHEY, CDR2 SMNVEV (reference sequence). The CDR3 extends over 16 amino acids. V lost 6 bases and J 0 bases, leaving 14 bases between the germline ends.

DNA of the CDR3: TGTGCCAGTAGTGCCAGCGGGGGTAGAGATACGCAGTATTTT. It specifies CASSASGGRDTQYF. The chain links TRBV19 to TRBJ2-3; 8 nucleotides match TRBD2. The V segment lost 5 bases and the J segment 5 bases; nucleotides outside the gene matches: 6. Germline V gives CDR1 LNHDA, CDR2 SQIVND (reference sequence). The length of the CDR3 is 14 residues. Filled out from reference TRBV19 and TRBJ2-3, the complete variable domain reads DGGITQSPKYLFRKEGQNVTLSCEQNLNHDAMYWYRQDPGQGLRLIYYSQIVNDFQKGDIAEGYSVSREKKESFPLTVTSAQKNPTAFYLCASSASGGRDTQYFGPGTRLTVL.

The rearrangement links TRBV12-5 to TRBJ2-5, with 10 nucleotides matching TRBD2. Unmatched junction bases numbered 6, after V lost 1 base and J lost 4 bases. Germline loops: CDR1 LGHNT, CDR2 FRNRAP. This CDR3 comprises 16 residues. The CDR3 loop reads CASGLGTSGGAETQYF. In nucleotides, the CDR3 is TGTGCTAGTGGTTTGGGGACTAGCGGAGGGGCAGAGACCCAGTACTTC.

On this clone: One junction end disagrees with the germline gene, perhaps due to a read error. This chain links TRBV7-9 with TRBJ1-5; 7 bases match TRBD1. The CDR3 covers 17 residues. CDR1 is SEHNR and CDR2 is FQNEAQ in the germline V gene (reference sequence). CDR3 coding DNA: TGTTCCAGCAGCTTAGCGGGCGGGCAGGGGGGCATCCAGCCCCAGCATTTT. Its translation: CSSSLAGGQGGIQPQHF.